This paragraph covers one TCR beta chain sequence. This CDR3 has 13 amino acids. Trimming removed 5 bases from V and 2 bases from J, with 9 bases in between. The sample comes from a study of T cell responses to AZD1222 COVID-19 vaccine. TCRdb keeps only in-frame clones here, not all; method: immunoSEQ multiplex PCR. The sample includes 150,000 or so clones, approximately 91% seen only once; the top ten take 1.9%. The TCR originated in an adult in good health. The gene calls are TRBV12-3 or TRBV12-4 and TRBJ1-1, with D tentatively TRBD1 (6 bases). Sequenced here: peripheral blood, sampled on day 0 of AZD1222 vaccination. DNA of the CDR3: TGTGCCAGCAGTACAGGGTACAACACTGAAGCTTTCTTT. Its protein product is CASSTGYNTEAFF.